The rows below give T cell receptor beta chains drawn from one sample of a study of shared clonotypes between healthy human individuals. Measured with immunoSEQ multiplex PCR; TCRdb has only the in-frame clones, and not every one. The sample has some 1,600,000 clones; approximately 98% are singletons. Sequencing input: naive CD4+ T cells sorted from blood. The source of these receptors is a man aged 30 to 45 in good health. Each CDR3 is given with its conserved first and last residue. Fields, in order: CDR3 length, J gene, V gene, CDR3 protein.

cdr3_length: 13
j_call: TRBJ2-1
v_call: TRBV10-1
cdr3_aa: CASSEGFRDEQFF

cdr3_length: 15
j_call: TRBJ1-2
v_call: TRBV14
cdr3_aa: CASSQGIRRGYGYTF

cdr3_length: 17
j_call: TRBJ1-2
v_call: TRBV11-3
cdr3_aa: CASSFRDTKRPNYGYTF

cdr3_length: 15
j_call: TRBJ1-4
v_call: TRBV30
cdr3_aa: CAWSTRQGPGEKLFF

cdr3_length: 16
j_call: TRBJ1-2
v_call: TRBV30
cdr3_aa: CAWSTPSGTGGYGYTF

cdr3_length: 13
j_call: TRBJ2-7
v_call: TRBV6-1
cdr3_aa: CASSRDRGYEQYF

cdr3_length: 14
j_call: TRBJ2-1
v_call: TRBV13
cdr3_aa: CASRLARVDNEQFF

cdr3_length: 13
j_call: TRBJ2-5
v_call: TRBV2
cdr3_aa: CASSTGLEETQYF

cdr3_length: 14
j_call: TRBJ1-3
v_call: TRBV7-9
cdr3_aa: CASSLARGRNTIYF

cdr3_length: 15
j_call: TRBJ2-3
v_call: TRBV5-1
cdr3_aa: CASSYGQGATDTQYF

cdr3_length: 14
j_call: TRBJ2-5
v_call: TRBV5-4
cdr3_aa: CASSFFGRGGPQYF

cdr3_length: 14
j_call: TRBJ2-1
v_call: TRBV4-1
cdr3_aa: CASSQETGSHEQFF

cdr3_length: 16
j_call: TRBJ2-3
v_call: TRBV6-5
cdr3_aa: CASSYRDHIITDTQYF

cdr3_length: 13
j_call: TRBJ2-6
v_call: TRBV5-6
cdr3_aa: CASSLPNPGQMTF

cdr3_length: 14
j_call: TRBJ1-1
v_call: TRBV7-9
cdr3_aa: CASSTSPGTGKAFF

cdr3_length: 19
j_call: TRBJ2-3
v_call: TRBV4-3
cdr3_aa: CASSLDGGAIKSSTDTQYF

cdr3_length: 15
j_call: TRBJ2-3
v_call: TRBV19
cdr3_aa: CASSMLGSVSDTQYF

cdr3_length: 16
j_call: TRBJ1-5
v_call: TRBV7-9
cdr3_aa: CASSSDLGTGWQPQHF

cdr3_length: 17
j_call: TRBJ2-7
v_call: TRBV4-1
cdr3_aa: CASSQDKGRELGYEQYF

cdr3_length: 13
j_call: TRBJ2-5
v_call: TRBV14
cdr3_aa: CASSQELGETQYF

cdr3_length: 18
j_call: TRBJ2-3
v_call: TRBV5-1
cdr3_aa: CASSSGLAGGRSTDTQYF

cdr3_length: 14
j_call: TRBJ2-3
v_call: TRBV9
cdr3_aa: CASSSGQGKDTQYF

cdr3_length: 14
j_call: TRBJ2-7
v_call: TRBV6-1
cdr3_aa: CASSESGDAYEQYF

cdr3_length: 14
j_call: TRBJ1-5
v_call: TRBV5-4
cdr3_aa: CASSLEGGGQPQHF

cdr3_length: 14
j_call: TRBJ1-4
v_call: TRBV10-3
cdr3_aa: CAISDSGLNEKLFF

cdr3_length: 14
j_call: TRBJ2-1
v_call: TRBV5-1
cdr3_aa: CASTIGTSGNEQFF